This paragraph covers one T cell receptor (beta chain) sequence. Clones were sequenced by immunoSEQ multiplex PCR, and TCRdb holds only the in-frame ones, with some missing. Here the sample spans about 180,000 clones, around 90% being singletons. This CDR3 has 12 amino acids. Looked up from germline, CDR1 is MNHEY and CDR2 is SVGEGT. V lost 2 bases, J lost 10 bases, and 11 bases lay in between. This sample was taken from a study of T cell responses to AZD1222 COVID-19 vaccine. This material consisted of peripheral blood, taken 28 days after the second AZD1222 dose. The chain uses TRBV6-2 or TRBV6-3 and TRBJ1-1; D is perhaps TRBD1 (5 bases). The receptor's source is an adult who received the AZD1222 COVID-19 vaccine. CDR3 residues: CASSYDPGRAFF. For the CDR3, the DNA is TGTGCCAGCAGTTACGATCCAGGGAGAGCTTTCTTT.